The clone carrying this TCR beta chain came up a few times. This sample is part of a study of blood T cell repertoires in COVID-19. Libraries were prepared by immunoSEQ multiplex PCR; TCRdb keeps only in-frame clonotypes and omits some of them. The table shows about 250,000 clones, with about 80% occurring only once. Germline-derived CDR1 and CDR2 are SNHLY and FYNNEI. V was clipped by 1 base and J by 9 bases, with 13 bases between them. CDR3 length equals 15 residues. This receptor was identified in a man aged 45-65 years who had recovered from COVID-19. The V call is TRBV2, the J call TRBJ1-6; TRBD1 might be the D (5 bases). Sequencing was performed on PBMCs or T cells enriched from blood (not recorded which). Here the CDR3 DNA reads TGTGCCAGCAGTGAAGTTGGAGCCGGGGGTTCACCCCTCCACTTT. Its translation: CASSEVGAGGSPLHF.